The 2 T cell receptor beta chains below come from one sample, sequenced in a study of graft-versus-host responses after intestinal transplantation. Profiled with immunoSEQ multiplex PCR; TCRdb holds only in-frame clones, not every one. The sample holds about 12,000 clones, around 83% seen once. Here the sequenced sample was PBMCs, taken around 120 days after transplant. Source of these receptors: a human patient who received an intestinal transplant, so some T cells may come from the graft donor.

This chain uses TRBV7-2 with TRBJ2-4; TRBD1 is a possible D gene (6 bases). The CDR3 has 17 residues. Trimming removed 5 bases at V and 0 bases at J, with 17 bases between. Germline-derived CDR1 and CDR2 are SGHTA and FQGNSA. This CDR3 reads CASSLSSRGLAKNIQYF. CDR3 DNA sequence: TGTGCCAGCAGCCTGAGCAGCAGGGGTTTAGCCAAAAACATTCAGTACTTC. Full variable domain (missing parts from reference TRBV7-2 and TRBJ2-4): GAGVSQSPSNKVTEKGKDVELRCDPISGHTALYWYRQSLGQGLEFLIYFQGNSAPDKSGLPSDRFSAERTGGSVSTLTIQRTQQEDSAVYLCASSLSSRGLAKNIQYFGAGTRLSVL.

This clone was observed a few times. The genes are TRBV9 and TRBJ2-1; D is ambiguous. Per the germline V gene, CDR1 is SGDLS and CDR2 is YYNGEE. V lost 3 bases to trimming and J lost 11 bases, with 12 bases between them. This CDR3 has 12 amino acids. The CDR3 sequence: CASSDMTNQQFF. CDR3 sequence (DNA): TGTGCCAGCAGCGATATGACAAATCAGCAGTTCTTC.